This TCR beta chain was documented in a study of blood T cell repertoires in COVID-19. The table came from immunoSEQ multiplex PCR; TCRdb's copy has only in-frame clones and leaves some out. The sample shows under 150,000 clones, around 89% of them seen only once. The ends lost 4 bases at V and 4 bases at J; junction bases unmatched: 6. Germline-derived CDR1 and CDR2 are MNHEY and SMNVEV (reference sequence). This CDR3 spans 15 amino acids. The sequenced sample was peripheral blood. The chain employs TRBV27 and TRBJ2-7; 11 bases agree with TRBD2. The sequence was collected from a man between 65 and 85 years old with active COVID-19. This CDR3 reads CASSSPGTSGYEQYF. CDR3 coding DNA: TGTGCCAGCAGTTCCCCCGGGACTAGCGGTTACGAGCAGTACTTC.